One T cell receptor (beta chain) is described in this entry. What it binds is unknown. This sample is part of a study of glioma-infiltrating T cells after dendritic cell vaccination. Turning to the study itself: Between 2003 and 2012, patients got autologous tumor lysate-pulsed dendritic cell vaccines.

Broader study findings: Estimated pretreatment TIL content predicted outcome after dendritic cell vaccination.

Regarding time point: after dendritic cell vaccination, including at tumor progression/relapse. The CDR3 runs 14 residues. In germline, CDR1 is LNHDA, CDR2 SQIVND (reference sequence). Trimming took 3 bases from V and 2 from J; bases not matched to a gene: 3. Clones were sequenced by immunoSEQ multiplex PCR, and TCRdb holds only the in-frame ones, with some missing. Of about 50,000 clones detected, 70% to 90% appear once; the ten largest clones hold 5% to 6%. Sequencing used blood, obtained after dendritic cell vaccination. The source of this sequence is a human donor with glioblastoma. The chain links TRBV19 to TRBJ1-2; 7 bases agree with TRBD1. The CDR3 region is CASSIDRANYGYTF. CDR3 nucleotide sequence: TGTGCCAGTAGTATCGACAGGGCAAACTATGGCTACACCTTC.